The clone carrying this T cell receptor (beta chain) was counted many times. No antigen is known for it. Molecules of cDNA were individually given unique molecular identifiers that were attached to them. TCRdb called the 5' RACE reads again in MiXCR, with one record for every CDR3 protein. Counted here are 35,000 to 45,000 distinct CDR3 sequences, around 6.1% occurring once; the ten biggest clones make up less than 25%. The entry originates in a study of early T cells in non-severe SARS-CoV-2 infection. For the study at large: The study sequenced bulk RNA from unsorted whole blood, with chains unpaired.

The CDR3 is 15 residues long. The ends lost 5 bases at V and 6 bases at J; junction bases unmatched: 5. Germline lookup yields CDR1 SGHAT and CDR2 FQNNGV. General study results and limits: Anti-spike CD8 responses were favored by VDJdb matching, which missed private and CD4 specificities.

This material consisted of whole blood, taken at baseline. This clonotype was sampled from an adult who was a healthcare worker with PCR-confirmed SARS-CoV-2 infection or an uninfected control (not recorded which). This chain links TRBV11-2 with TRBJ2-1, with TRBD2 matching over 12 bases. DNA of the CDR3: TGTGCCAGCAGCCGTGGACTAGCGGGGACCAATGAGCAGTTCTTC. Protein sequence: CASSRGLAGTNEQFF.